The 3 T cell receptor beta chains below come from one sample, sequenced in a study of beta chain features in type 1 diabetes. Expressed TCRB transcripts were sequenced, since all the RNA that had been isolated was reverse transcribed. Here immunoSEQ multiplex PCR was the method, and the copy in TCRdb shows in-frame clones only, minus some. The table records 150,000 to 190,000 clones, under 13% of them present only once. The antigens these receptors bind are not known. Whole-study results and caveats: Type 1 diabetes patients had moderately but significantly shorter TCRB CDR3s in all four CD4+ subsets.

Sequenced material: central memory CD4+ T cells from blood. The source of these receptors is a man between 25 and 39 years old with type 1 diabetes.

In its sample, this clone was seen many times. The chain couples TRBV29-1 to TRBJ2-6; 9 bases agree with TRBD1. The V segment lost 7 bases and the J segment 0 bases; nucleotides outside the gene matches: 10. CDR3 size: 17 residues. In germline, CDR1 is SQVTM, CDR2 ANQGSEA. The CDR3 sequence is CSAVPGQGSSGANVLTF. Written as DNA, the CDR3 is TGCAGCGCCGTCCCGGGACAGGGAAGCTCTGGGGCCAACGTCCTGACTTTC. Combining the CDR3 with reference TRBV29-1 and TRBJ2-6 gives the whole variable domain SAVISQKPSRDICQRGTSLTIQCQVDSQVTMMFWYRQQPGQSLTLIATANQGSEATYESGFVIDKFPISRPNLTFSTLTVSNMSPEDSSIYLCSAVPGQGSSGANVLTFGAGSRLTVL.

The chain employs TRBV7-9 and TRBJ2-1, with D unclear. Trimming removed 6 bases from V and 7 bases from J, with 7 bases in between. CDR3 length: 11 residues. Germline V gene lookup returns CDR1 SEHNR and CDR2 FQNEAQ (reference sequence). CDR3 sequence: CASSPQNEQFF. CDR3 bases: TGTGCCAGCAGTCCACAGAATGAGCAGTTCTTC.

CDR3: CASMSGRGTDTQYF. The DNA for the CDR3 is TGTGCCAGTATGAGCGGGAGGGGGACAGATACGCAGTATTTT. This chain joins TRBV19 and TRBJ2-3; 10 bases align to TRBD2. Per the germline V gene, CDR1 is LNHDA and CDR2 is SQIVND (reference sequence). This CDR3 has 14 residues. The J segment lost 3 bases and the V segment lost 7 bases, leaving 4 bases of the junction unmatched.